Below are 32 T cell receptor beta chains sequenced from a single sample in a study of T cells in Graves' hyperthyroidism and ophthalmopathy. TCR beta CDR3 sequences were amplified from RNA transcripts. TCR CDR3 underwent first-round RT-PCR with the HTBI primer set. TCRdb passed the multiplex PCR reads through MiXCR, listing each CDR3 protein once. The top ten hold around 6.6% of the sample, which has 540,000 or so distinct CDR3 sequences, around a sixth seen once. Sequencing was done on a sample of blood. These receptors were obtained from a woman aged 25 to 39 with Graves' hyperthyroidism.

The rearrangement uses TRBV5-4 and TRBJ2-3; 13 nucleotides align to TRBD2. Trimming at V came to 3 bases and at J to 5 bases, leaving 6 bases not matched to a gene. Germline V gene data show CDR1 as SGHNT and CDR2 as YYREEE (reference sequence). The CDR3 runs to 16 residues. CDR3 amino acids: CASSSARLAGGDTQYF. As DNA, the CDR3 is TGTGCCAGCAGCTCCGCACGACTAGCGGGGGGAGATACGCAGTATTTT.

This clonotype was counted many times. This rearrangement joins TRBV12-3 or TRBV12-4 to TRBJ1-1, with D possibly TRBD1 on 5 matching bases. The length of the CDR3 is 14 residues. V lost 7 bases and J lost 1, with 13 bases in between. The CDR3 sequence is CASNAGSENTEAFF. As DNA, the CDR3 is TGTGCCAGCAATGCAGGGTCGGAGAACACTGAAGCTTTCTTT.

The V gene is TRBV20-1, the J gene TRBJ2-3, with D uncertain. Germline V gene sequence: CDR1 DFQATT, CDR2 SNEGSKA (reference sequence). Trimming pared 1 base from V and 3 bases from J, leaving 8 bases between. The CDR3 extends over 13 amino acids. The CDR3 DNA is TGCAGTGCTAGAGCGGCCGTTACAGATACGCAGTATTTT. Its protein product is CSARAAVTDTQYF.

To note about this clonotype: One end of the junction does not line up with germline, which may come from a read error. Here the CDR3 DNA reads TGTGCCAGCAGCGAACCGGGACAGGAAGAAAAACTGTTTTTT. Encoded protein: CASSEPGQEEKLFF. The chain joins TRBV5-1 to TRBJ1-4; 8 bases align to TRBD1. The CDR3 consists of 14 residues. Germline V lookup: CDR1 SGHRS, CDR2 YFSETQ.

CDR3 in DNA: TGTGCCAGCAGCGCTACGTCGGGTAGCGGGGCGAACACCGGGGAGCTGTTTTTT. Translated: CASSATSGSGANTGELFF. The J gene is TRBJ2-2, the V gene TRBV9; 8 bases line up with TRBD2. CDR3 size: 18 residues. The germline CDR1 and CDR2 sequences are SGDLS and YYNGEE. Trimming removed 3 bases from V and 0 bases from J; junction bases left unmatched: 10.

A word on this clonotype: Compared with germline, one end of the junction differs, possibly owing to a read error. The CDR3 DNA reads TGTGCCGGCAGTCTTGGGGCCTACGAGCAGTACTTC. This sequence encodes CAGSLGAYEQYF. The chain joins TRBV3-1 to TRBJ2-7, with D hard to call. CDR1 LGHDT and CDR2 YNNKEL come from the germline V gene (reference sequence). This CDR3 is built from 12 residues.

This clonotype was recorded many times. The chain couples TRBV5-1 to TRBJ2-1, with 12 bases matching TRBD2. V shed 2 bases and J 5 bases; nucleotides not matched to a gene: 5. The CDR3 consists of 16 residues. Germline V gives CDR1 SGHRS, CDR2 YFSETQ. The CDR3 region has the DNA TGCGCCAGCAGCTTACTAGCGGGAGGTCCCAACAATGAGCAGTTCTTC. Encoded protein: CASSLLAGGPNNEQFF.

This clonotype was counted a few times. The chain uses TRBV18 and TRBJ2-3; D is perhaps TRBD1 (6 bases). V was clipped by 8 bases and J by 7 bases, with 22 bases between them. The germline gives CDR1 KGHSH, CDR2 LQKENI. The CDR3 loop spans 15 amino acids. Here the CDR3 reads CASPGGSGHQNTQYF. CDR3 in DNA: TGTGCCAGCCCAGGCGGGTCGGGACACCAGAATACGCAGTATTTT.

The chain has TRBV7-3 and TRBJ2-6; 9 bases are a match to TRBD2. Germline values: CDR1 SGHTA, CDR2 FQGTGA. This CDR3 is built from 19 residues. Germline trimming cut 6 bases from V and 0 bases from J; bases unmatched to any gene: 12. CDR3 in DNA: TGTGCCAGCAGATCATCTCCCGGGACTAGCAGCTCTGGGGCCAACGTCCTGACTTTC. Its protein product is CASRSSPGTSSSGANVLTF.

The chain links TRBV7-3 to TRBJ2-1; 9 bases are a match to TRBD2. Germline CDR1 reads SGHTA; CDR2 reads FQGTGA. Losses at the gene ends were 1 base for V and 7 bases for J; bases not matched to a gene: 5. CDR3 length: 15 amino acids. CDR3 DNA: TGTGCCAGCAGCTTAAGTGGCGGGAGGGCGAATGAGCAGTTCTTC. It encodes CASSLSGGRANEQFF.

This clonotype was counted ten times or more. The chain carries TRBV5-1 and TRBJ2-7, with D possibly TRBD2 on 7 matching bases. V gave up 4 bases and J gave up 3 bases, with 20 bases separating them. This CDR3 has 16 residues. Germline V gene lookup returns CDR1 SGHRS and CDR2 YFSETQ. This chain's CDR3 is CASSREGGDPYYEQYF. The CDR3 nucleotides read TGCGCCAGCAGCCGAGAGGGGGGGGATCCGTACTACGAGCAGTACTTC.

V gene TRBV7-6 combines with J gene TRBJ2-1; D not resolved. CDR1 is SGHVS and CDR2 is FNYEAQ in the germline V gene. Between the trimmed V and J ends, which lost 4 bases and 3 bases, there was a span of 16 bases. The CDR3 length is 16 residues. CDR3 sequence reads: CASSSPLAESYNEQFF. CDR3 nucleotide sequence: TGTGCCAGCAGCTCGCCCTTGGCGGAAAGCTACAATGAGCAGTTCTTC.

This sequence joins TRBV18 and TRBJ2-7, with 7 bases aligning to TRBD2. The CDR3 spans 16 residues. V lost 4 bases, J lost 1 base, and 10 bases stayed unmatched. The germline V gene encodes CDR1 KGHSH and CDR2 LQKENI. As DNA, the CDR3 is TGTGCCAGCTCACTCCACCGGGGGGATTTATCCTACGAGCAGTACTTC. Its translation: CASSLHRGDLSYEQYF. Full variable domain (remainder filled in from reference TRBV18 and TRBJ2-7): NAGVMQNPRHLVRRRGQEARLRCSPMKGHSHVYWYRQLPEEGLKFMVYLQKENIIDESGMPKERFSAEFPKEGPSILRIQQVVRGDSAAYFCASSLHRGDLSYEQYFGPGTRLTVT.

The chain links TRBV24-1 to TRBJ2-3; the D is unclear. CDR1 and CDR2 from the germline V gene are KGHDR and SFDVKD. The CDR3 has 13 residues. V lost 3 bases to trimming and J lost 6 bases, with 9 bases between them. CDR3 sequence (DNA): TGTGCCACCAGTGATCGTAGCTTGGATACGCAGTATTTT. It encodes CATSDRSLDTQYF.

Only one count was recorded for this clonotype. A read error may explain this, as a much larger clone is one base away. V and J are TRBV6-5 and TRBJ2-1; TRBD2 matches at 7 bases. The DNA end favors TRBJ2-7, so the J call may be wrong. The CDR3 spans 15 residues. The V gene's germline CDR1 is MNHEY and CDR2 SVGAGI. CDR3 in DNA: TGTGCCAGCAGTTACTCGGGGGAGGGTTACAATGAGCAGTACTTC. As protein: CASSYSGEGYNEQYF.

Only a few counts were recorded for this clonotype. The J gene is TRBJ2-7, the V gene TRBV4-1; no clear D. Germline V gives CDR1 MGHRA, CDR2 YSYEKL. The germline V and J ends were trimmed by 0 bases and 0 bases, with 12 bases remaining between them. This CDR3 has 16 amino acids. The CDR3 nucleotides are TGCGCCAGCAGCCAAGATCCGGCGACCAACTCCTACGAGCAGTACTTC. This translates into CASSQDPATNSYEQYF.

V usage is TRBV6-1 and J usage is TRBJ2-1, with 10 bases lining up with TRBD1. CDR1 and CDR2 (germline): MNHNS, SASEGT. The CDR3 is 16 residues long. V was pared by 5 bases and J by 1 base, with 5 bases of the junction left unmatched. CDR3 nucleotides: TGTGCCAGCAGTAGACGACAGGGGGCTTCCTACAATGAGCAGTTCTTC. Its translation is CASSRRQGASYNEQFF.

This clonotype was seen repeatedly, ten times or more. The chain is built from TRBV20-1 and TRBJ1-5, with TRBD1 as a possible D gene (5 bases). The CDR3 extends over 14 amino acids. The V end was cut by 3 bases, the J end by 1 base, with 10 bases between. Germline-derived CDR1 and CDR2 are DFQATT and SNEGSKA (reference sequence). CDR3 loop: CSASTPGSNQPQHF. CDR3 DNA: TGCAGTGCTAGTACGCCAGGGAGCAATCAGCCCCAGCATTTT.

Ten or more counts support this clonotype. This chain connects TRBV27 to TRBJ1-2; 7 positions match TRBD1. V dropped 5 bases and J dropped 8; count of bases not matched to a gene: 11. CDR1 is MNHEY, CDR2 SMNVEV, per germline (reference sequence). The CDR3 is 14 residues long. The CDR3 loop reads CASSNTRTGAGYTF. In nucleotides, the CDR3 is TGTGCCAGCAGTAACACCCGAACAGGGGCCGGCTACACCTTC.

This clonotype was counted at least ten times. The rearrangement links TRBV27 to TRBJ2-1; 14 bases agree with TRBD2. J lost 1 base, V lost 2 bases, and 1 base had no gene match. In germline, CDR1 is MNHEY, CDR2 SMNVEV (reference sequence). There are 17 residues in the CDR3. CDR3 residues: CASSLGTSGGSYNEQFF. The CDR3 bases are TGTGCCAGCAGTTTAGGGACTAGCGGGGGATCCTACAATGAGCAGTTCTTC.

This clonotype turned up a few times. This chain joins TRBV6-1 and TRBJ2-7; D is tentatively TRBD1 or TRBD2 (6 bases each). V lost 6 bases to trimming and J lost 0 bases, with 12 bases between them. The germline CDR1 and CDR2 sequences are MNHNS and SASEGT. The CDR3 is 14 residues long. CDR3 coding DNA: TGTGCCAGCAGGAATAGGGGGGACTCCTACGAGCAGTACTTC. Amino acid sequence: CASRNRGDSYEQYF.

The J gene is TRBJ2-7, the V gene TRBV5-8; D possibly matches TRBD1 or TRBD2 (5 bases each). Germline loops: CDR1 SGHTS, CDR2 YDEGEE. The CDR3 is made up of 13 amino acids. V was pared by 4 bases and J by 7 bases, with 15 bases between. CDR3: CASSVFERGEQYF. As DNA, the CDR3 is TGTGCCAGCAGCGTATTCGAGAGGGGAGAGCAGTACTTC.

This clonotype has a count of ten or more. The rearrangement uses TRBV2 and TRBJ1-4; D gene unclear. The CDR3 contains 15 residues. Germline lookup yields CDR1 SNHLY and CDR2 FYNNEI. V shed 7 bases and J shed 0 bases, with 12 bases lying between them. The chain's CDR3 is CASIWSAATNEKLFF. DNA for the CDR3: TGTGCCAGCATATGGAGTGCTGCAACTAATGAAAAACTGTTTTTT.

The chain links TRBV7-2 to TRBJ1-5, with D possibly TRBD1 on 6 matching bases. Germline CDR1 and CDR2: SGHTA and FQGNSA. The CDR3 contains 15 residues. The V gene lost 1 base and the J gene lost 3 bases, with 10 bases spanning the gap. The CDR3 DNA reads TGTGCCAGCAGCTTAGAAGGACAGAACAATCAGCCCCAGCATTTT. Its protein product is CASSLEGQNNQPQHF.

This clonotype was seen only a few times. The chain couples TRBV27 to TRBJ2-5, with 9 bases identical to TRBD2. The germline V gene has CDR1 MNHEY and CDR2 SMNVEV (reference sequence). The CDR3 loop spans 14 amino acids. J lost 5 bases, V lost 4 bases, and 5 bases had no gene match. The CDR3 loop reads CASSSAGGYETQYF. CDR3 coding DNA: TGTGCCAGCAGTTCTGCGGGAGGGTATGAGACCCAGTACTTC.

On this clonotype itself: A read error is possible here, since a much larger clone lies one base away. This chain links TRBV7-2 with TRBJ2-2; possible D gene TRBD2, 5 bases. Germline V gives CDR1 SGHTA, CDR2 FQGNSA. This CDR3 is 12 amino acids long. CDR3 nucleotide sequence: TGTGCCAGCAGCTTAGGTGACGGGGAGCTGGTTTTT. This codes for CASSLGDGELVF.

This clonotype was observed many times. The V gene is TRBV6-2 or TRBV6-3, the J gene TRBJ2-3; D not certain. V was shortened by 2 bases and J by 1 base, with 13 bases between the two germline ends. This CDR3 region has 16 residues. The V gene's germline CDR1 is MNHEY and CDR2 SVGEGT. CDR3 loop: CASSYLQRFGTDTQYF. CDR3 DNA: TGTGCCAGCAGTTACCTCCAAAGGTTTGGCACAGATACGCAGTATTTT.

The rearrangement joins TRBV4-3 to TRBJ1-5; D might be TRBD1 (6 bases). Trimming shortened V by 0 bases and J by 3 bases, and 15 bases separated the two germline ends. Germline CDR1 is LGHNA and CDR2 is YSLEER. CDR3 size: 17 residues. The CDR3 loop is CASSQDLHTGHNQPQHF. In DNA, the CDR3 is TGCGCCAGCAGCCAAGATCTACACACAGGGCACAATCAGCCCCAGCATTTT.

Concerning this clonotype: This clone may be a read error of a much larger clone one base away. This rearrangement joins TRBV29-1 to TRBJ2-3; a possible D gene is TRBD1 (6 bases). Per germline, CDR1 SQVTM and CDR2 ANQGSEA. The CDR3 runs to 13 residues. This CDR3 is CSGDRPHTDAQYF. The CDR3 DNA reads as TGCAGCGGTGACAGGCCACACACAGATGCGCAGTATTTT.

This clonotype was seen a handful of times. Germline is not matched at one junction end, which may reflect a read error. The V gene is TRBV20-1, the J gene TRBJ2-1; 11 bases line up with TRBD2. Germline lookup yields CDR1 DFQATT and CDR2 SNEGSKA (reference sequence). The CDR3 is made up of 17 amino acids. The CDR3 DNA sequence: TGCAGTGCTAGATGGCCTAGCGGGAGGACATCCTACAATGAGCAGGTCTTC. Amino acids: CSARWPSGRTSYNEQVF.

The chain uses TRBV20-1 and TRBJ2-1; TRBD2 aligns across 14 bases. Germline loops: CDR1 DFQATT, CDR2 SNEGSKA (reference sequence). Trimming removed 4 bases from V and 4 bases from J; junction bases left unmatched: 15. The CDR3 totals 19 residues. CDR3 bases: TGCAGTGCTATCCTCTGGGGACTAGCGGGAGAGAGTAGTTACAATGAGCAGTTCTTC. The encoded protein is CSAILWGLAGESSYNEQFF.

This clonotype has just a few counts. The rearrangement uses TRBV15 and TRBJ2-7, with a possible D match to TRBD1 (9 bases). CDR3 size: 19 residues. Germline V gene lookup returns CDR1 LNHNV and CDR2 YYDKDF (reference sequence). V shed 3 bases and J shed 4 bases, with 28 bases lying between them. The CDR3 DNA sequence: TGTGCCACCAGCAGGGACAGGGGACCTCCCCAGCGGGAGTCGTACGAGCAGTACTTC. It translates to CATSRDRGPPQRESYEQYF.